The following is a T cell receptor (beta chain) sequence with its context. What it binds is unknown. This sample was taken from a study of T cell responses to AZD1222 COVID-19 vaccine. The ends were cut back, 6 bases at V and 1 base at J, with 9 bases in the middle. Germline lookup yields CDR1 ENHRY and CDR2 SYGVKD. The CDR3 has 13 residues. General study results and limits: There were repertoire samples only from the period after the peak T cell response. Among AZD1222 vaccinees, only six or seven were seropositive at baseline. The study found Spike-specific TCR breadth and depth rose after two AZD1222 doses.

Profiling relied on immunoSEQ multiplex PCR, and the TCRdb table lists in-frame clones only, not all of them. The sample lists tens of thousands of clones, 90% occurring once. The TCR originated in an adult in good health. The chain carries TRBV10-3 and TRBJ1-1; D may be TRBD1 (5 bases). Source: peripheral blood, taken on day 0 of AZD1222 vaccination. The CDR3 nucleotides are TGTGCCATCAGGGGACGGGAGAACACTGAAGCTTTCTTT. It codes for CAIRGRENTEAFF.